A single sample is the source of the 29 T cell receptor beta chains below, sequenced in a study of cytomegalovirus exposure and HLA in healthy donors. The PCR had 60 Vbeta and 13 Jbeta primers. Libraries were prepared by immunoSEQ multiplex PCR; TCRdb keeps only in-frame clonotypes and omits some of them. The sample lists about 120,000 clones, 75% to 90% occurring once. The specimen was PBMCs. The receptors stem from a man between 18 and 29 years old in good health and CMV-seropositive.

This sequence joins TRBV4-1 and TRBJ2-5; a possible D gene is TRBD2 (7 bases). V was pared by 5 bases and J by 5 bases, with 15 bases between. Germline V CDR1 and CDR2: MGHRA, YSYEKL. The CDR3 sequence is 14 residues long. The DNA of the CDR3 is TGCGCCAGCAGCAGGGGGGGCCAGCTGGAGACCCAGTACTTC. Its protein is CASSRGGQLETQYF.

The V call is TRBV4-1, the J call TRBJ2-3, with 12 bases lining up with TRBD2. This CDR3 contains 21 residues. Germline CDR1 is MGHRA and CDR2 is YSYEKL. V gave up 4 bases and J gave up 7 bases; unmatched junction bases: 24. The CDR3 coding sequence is TGCGCCAGCAGCCTAAAGGGGTACGGGGGACCTAGCGGGGGGGAGATATATACGCAGTATTTT. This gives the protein CASSLKGYGGPSGGEIYTQYF.

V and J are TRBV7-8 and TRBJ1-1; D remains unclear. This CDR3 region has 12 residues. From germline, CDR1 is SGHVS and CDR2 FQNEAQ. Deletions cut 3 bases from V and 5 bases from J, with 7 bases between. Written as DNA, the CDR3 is TGTGCCAGCAGCTTTTCTCAGACTGAAGCTTTCTTT. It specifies CASSFSQTEAFF.

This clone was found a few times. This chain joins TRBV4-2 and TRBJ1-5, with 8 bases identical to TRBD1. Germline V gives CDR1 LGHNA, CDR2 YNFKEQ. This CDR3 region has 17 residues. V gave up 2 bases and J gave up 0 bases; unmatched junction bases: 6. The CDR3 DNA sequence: TGTGCCAGCAGCCAAAACAGGGGGGTGGATAGCAATCAGCCCCAGCATTTT. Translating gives CASSQNRGVDSNQPQHF.

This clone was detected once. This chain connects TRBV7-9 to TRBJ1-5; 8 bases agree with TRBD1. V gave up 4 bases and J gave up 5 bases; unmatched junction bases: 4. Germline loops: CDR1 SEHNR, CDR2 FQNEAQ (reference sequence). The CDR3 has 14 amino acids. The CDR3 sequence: CASSSTGGYQPQHF. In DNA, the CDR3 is TGTGCCAGCAGCTCTACAGGGGGTTATCAGCCCCAGCATTTT. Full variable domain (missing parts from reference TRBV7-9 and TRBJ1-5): DTGVSQNPRHKITKRGQNVTFRCDPISEHNRLYWYRQTLGQGPEFLTYFQNEAQLEKSRLLSDRFSAERPKGSFSTLEIQRTEQGDSAMYLCASSSTGGYQPQHFGDGTRLSIL.

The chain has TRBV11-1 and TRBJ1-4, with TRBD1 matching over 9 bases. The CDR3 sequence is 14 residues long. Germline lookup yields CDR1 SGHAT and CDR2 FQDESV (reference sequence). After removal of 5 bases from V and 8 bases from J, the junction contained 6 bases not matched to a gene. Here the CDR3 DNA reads TGTGCCAGCAGCCCGACAGGGGGGAACGAAAAACTGTTTTTT. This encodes CASSPTGGNEKLFF.

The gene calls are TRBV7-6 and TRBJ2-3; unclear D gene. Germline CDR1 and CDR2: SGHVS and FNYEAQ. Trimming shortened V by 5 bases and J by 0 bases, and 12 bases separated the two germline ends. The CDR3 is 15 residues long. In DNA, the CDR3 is TGTGCCAGCAGCCGAGAGACTTTTAGCACAGATACGCAGTATTTT. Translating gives CASSRETFSTDTQYF.

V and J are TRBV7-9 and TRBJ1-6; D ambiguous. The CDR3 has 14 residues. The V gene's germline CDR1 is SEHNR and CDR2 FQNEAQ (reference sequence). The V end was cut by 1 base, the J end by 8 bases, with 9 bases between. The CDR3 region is CASSLDRNDSPLHF. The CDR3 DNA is TGTGCCAGCAGCTTAGACAGAAATGATTCACCCCTCCACTTT.

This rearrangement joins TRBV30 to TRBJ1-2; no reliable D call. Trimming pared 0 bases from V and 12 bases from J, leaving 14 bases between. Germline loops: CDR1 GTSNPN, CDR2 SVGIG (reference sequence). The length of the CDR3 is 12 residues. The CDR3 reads CAWSVPRVGNTF. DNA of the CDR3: TGTGCCTGGAGTGTACCGAGGGTTGGAAACACCTTC.

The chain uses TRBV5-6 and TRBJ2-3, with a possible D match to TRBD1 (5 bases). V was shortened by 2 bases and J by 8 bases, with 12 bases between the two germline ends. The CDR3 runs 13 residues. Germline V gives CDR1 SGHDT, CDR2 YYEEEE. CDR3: CASSFSGWATQYF. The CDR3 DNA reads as TGTGCCAGCAGCTTCTCAGGGTGGGCTACGCAGTATTTT.

This CDR3 reads CASSSPERNTIYF. CDR3 in DNA: TGTGCCAGCAGCTCTCCCGAGCGGAACACCATATATTTT. This chain joins TRBV28 and TRBJ1-3; D gene ambiguous. CDR1 and CDR2 from the germline V gene are MDHEN and SYDVKM. The CDR3 contains 13 residues. The ends were cut back, 6 bases at V and 7 bases at J, with 13 bases in the middle.

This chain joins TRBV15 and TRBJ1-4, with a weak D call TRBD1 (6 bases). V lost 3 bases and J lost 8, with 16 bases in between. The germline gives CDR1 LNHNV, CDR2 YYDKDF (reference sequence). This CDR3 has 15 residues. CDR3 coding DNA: TGTGCCACCAGCAGGGCTTTGGGGGCTCAAGAAAAACTGTTTTTT. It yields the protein CATSRALGAQEKLFF.

CDR3 amino acids: CASSYSGQGSYGYTF. In nucleotides, the CDR3 is TGTGCCAGCAGTTACTCCGGACAGGGGAGCTATGGCTACACCTTC. This sequence joins TRBV6-6 and TRBJ1-2; 9 nucleotides agree with TRBD1. V was clipped by 0 bases and J by 4 bases; unmatched bases: 3. The CDR3 totals 15 residues. CDR1 MNHNY and CDR2 SVGAGI come from the germline V gene (reference sequence).

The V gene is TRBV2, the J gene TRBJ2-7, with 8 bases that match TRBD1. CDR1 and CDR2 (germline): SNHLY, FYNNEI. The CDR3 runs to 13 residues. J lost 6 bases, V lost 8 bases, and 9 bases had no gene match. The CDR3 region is CASHDRGSGEQYF. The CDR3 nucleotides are TGTGCCAGCCACGACAGGGGTAGCGGCGAGCAGTACTTC.

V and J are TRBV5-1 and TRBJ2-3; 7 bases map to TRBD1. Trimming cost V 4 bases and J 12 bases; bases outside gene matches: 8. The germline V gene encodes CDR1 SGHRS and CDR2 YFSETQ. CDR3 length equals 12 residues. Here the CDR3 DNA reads TGCGCCAGCAGCCCCGGGACAGAGGTCCAGTATTTT. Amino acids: CASSPGTEVQYF. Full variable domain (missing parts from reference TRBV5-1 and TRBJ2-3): KAGVTQTPRYLIKTRGQQVTLSCSPISGHRSVSWYQQTPGQGLQFLFEYFSETQRNKGNFPGRFSGRQFSNSRSEMNVSTLELGDSALYLCASSPGTEVQYFGPGTRLTVL.

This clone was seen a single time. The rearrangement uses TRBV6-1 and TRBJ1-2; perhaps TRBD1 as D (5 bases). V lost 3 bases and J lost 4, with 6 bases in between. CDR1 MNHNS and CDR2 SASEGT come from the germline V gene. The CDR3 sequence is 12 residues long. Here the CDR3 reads CASSDGGYGYTF. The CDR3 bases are TGTGCCAGCAGTGACGGGGGCTATGGCTACACCTTC.

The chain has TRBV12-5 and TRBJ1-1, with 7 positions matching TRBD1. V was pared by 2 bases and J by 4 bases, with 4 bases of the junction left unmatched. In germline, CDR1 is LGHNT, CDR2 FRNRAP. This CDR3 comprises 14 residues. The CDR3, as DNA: TGTGCTAGTGGTTTGACAGGGGCCCTCACTGAAGCTTTCTTT. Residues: CASGLTGALTEAFF.

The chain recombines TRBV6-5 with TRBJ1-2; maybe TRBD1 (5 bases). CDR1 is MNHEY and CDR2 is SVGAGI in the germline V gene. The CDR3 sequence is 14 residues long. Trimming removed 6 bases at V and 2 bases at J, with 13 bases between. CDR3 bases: TGTGCCAGCAGACCTGACAGCCGCAACTATGGCTACACCTTC. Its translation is CASRPDSRNYGYTF.

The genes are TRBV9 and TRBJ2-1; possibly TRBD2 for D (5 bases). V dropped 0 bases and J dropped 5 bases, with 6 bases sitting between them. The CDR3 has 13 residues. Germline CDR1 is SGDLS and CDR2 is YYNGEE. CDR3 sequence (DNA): TGTGCCAGCAGCGTAGCCGGGGACAATGAGCAGTTCTTC. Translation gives CASSVAGDNEQFF.

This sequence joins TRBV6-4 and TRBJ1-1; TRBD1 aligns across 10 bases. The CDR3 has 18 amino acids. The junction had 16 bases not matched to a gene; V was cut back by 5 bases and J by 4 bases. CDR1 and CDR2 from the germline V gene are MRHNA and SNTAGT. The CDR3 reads CASSPDRGRTVMGTEAFF. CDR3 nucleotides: TGTGCCAGCAGTCCCGACAGGGGGCGTACGGTTATGGGCACTGAAGCTTTCTTT.

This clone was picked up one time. The CDR3 loop is CASSQLQGQETQYF. As DNA, the CDR3 is TGCGCCAGCAGCCAGTTACAGGGTCAAGAGACCCAGTACTTC. The chain is built from TRBV4-1 and TRBJ2-5, with D perhaps matching TRBD1 (6 bases). The CDR3 consists of 14 residues. Trimming stripped 3 bases from V and 2 bases from J, with 10 bases between. The germline V gene has CDR1 MGHRA and CDR2 YSYEKL.

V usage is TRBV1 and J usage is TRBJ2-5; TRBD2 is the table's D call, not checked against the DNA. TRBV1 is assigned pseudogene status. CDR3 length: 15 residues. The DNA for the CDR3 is TGCACCAGCAGCCTTCAATTTAGCGGGGGGGAGACCCAGTACTTC. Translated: CTSSLQFSGGETQYF.

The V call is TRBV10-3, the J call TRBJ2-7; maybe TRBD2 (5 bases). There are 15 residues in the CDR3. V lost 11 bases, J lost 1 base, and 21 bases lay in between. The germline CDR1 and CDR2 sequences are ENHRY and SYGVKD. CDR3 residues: CAVSTWFGESYEQYF. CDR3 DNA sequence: TGTGCCGTTAGCACCTGGTTCGGGGAATCCTACGAGCAGTACTTC.

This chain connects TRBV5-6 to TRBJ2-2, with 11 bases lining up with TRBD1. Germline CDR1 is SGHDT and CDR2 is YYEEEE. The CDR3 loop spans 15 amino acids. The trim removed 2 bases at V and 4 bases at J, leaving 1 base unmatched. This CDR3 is CASSFGTGGTGELFF. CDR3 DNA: TGTGCCAGCAGCTTTGGGACAGGGGGCACCGGGGAGCTGTTTTTT.

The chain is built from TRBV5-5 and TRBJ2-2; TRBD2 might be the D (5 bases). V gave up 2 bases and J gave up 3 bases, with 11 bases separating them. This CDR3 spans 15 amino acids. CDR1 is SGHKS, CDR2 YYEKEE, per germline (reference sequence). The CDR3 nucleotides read TGTGCCAGCAGCTTCGGAGGTTTGGACACCGGGGAGCTGTTTTTT. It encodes CASSFGGLDTGELFF.

The CDR3 sequence is CASSDTLGSGELFF. In nucleotides, the CDR3 is TGCGCCAGCAGTGATACACTAGGTTCCGGGGAGCTGTTTTTT. The rearrangement uses TRBV10-2 and TRBJ2-2, with D possibly TRBD2 on 5 matching bases. Germline V gene sequence: CDR1 WSHSY, CDR2 SAAADI. The CDR3 covers 14 residues. The V and J ends lost 3 bases and 6 bases respectively, with 11 bases between them.

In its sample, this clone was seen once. CDR3 in amino acids: CASSLASSVGYSNQPQHF. The CDR3 region has the DNA TGTGCCAGCAGCTTGGCTTCTAGCGTCGGGTATAGCAATCAGCCCCAGCATTTT. The chain employs TRBV5-5 and TRBJ1-5; D unresolved. The CDR3 sequence is 18 residues long. Trimming shortened V by 0 bases and J by 0 bases, and 16 bases separated the two germline ends. Germline CDR1 SGHKS, CDR2 YYEKEE (reference sequence).

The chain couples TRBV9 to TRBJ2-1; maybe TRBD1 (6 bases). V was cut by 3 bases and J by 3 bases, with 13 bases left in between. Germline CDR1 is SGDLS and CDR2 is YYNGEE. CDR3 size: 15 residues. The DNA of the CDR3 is TGTGCCAGCAGCGGAAGACGGGACATCTACAATGAGCAGTTCTTC. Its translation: CASSGRRDIYNEQFF.

The CDR3 sequence: CASRDSGGAFNEQFF. CDR3 nucleotides: TGTGCCAGCAGAGATAGCGGGGGGGCCTTCAATGAGCAGTTCTTC. The chain couples TRBV6-5 to TRBJ2-1, with 11 bases lining up with TRBD2. This CDR3 spans 15 amino acids. The V segment lost 6 bases and the J segment 6 bases; nucleotides outside the gene matches: 7. Germline V gene data show CDR1 as MNHEY and CDR2 as SVGAGI.